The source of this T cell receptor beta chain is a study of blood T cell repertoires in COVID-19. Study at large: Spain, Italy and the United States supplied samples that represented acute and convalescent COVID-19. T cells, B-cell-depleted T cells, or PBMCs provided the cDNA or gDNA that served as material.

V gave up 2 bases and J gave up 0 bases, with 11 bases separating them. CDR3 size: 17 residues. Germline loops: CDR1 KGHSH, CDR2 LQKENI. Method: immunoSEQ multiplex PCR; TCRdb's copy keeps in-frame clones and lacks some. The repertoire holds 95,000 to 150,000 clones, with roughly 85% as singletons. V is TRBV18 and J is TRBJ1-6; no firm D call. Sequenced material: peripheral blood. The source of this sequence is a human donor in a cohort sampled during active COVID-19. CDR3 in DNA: TGTGCCAGCTCACCAGAGTTTGGGAGCTCCTATAATTCACCCCTCCACTTT. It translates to CASSPEFGSSYNSPLHF.